The present T cell receptor (beta chain) was sequenced within a study of blood T cell repertoires in COVID-19. Background on the study: Samples representing acute and convalescent COVID-19 were sourced from the United States, Italy and Spain.

V dropped 8 bases and J dropped 0; count of bases not matched to a gene: 5. This CDR3 is built from 16 residues. Germline lookup yields CDR1 LNHDA and CDR2 SQIVND (reference sequence). Assay used: immunoSEQ multiplex PCR; TCRdb lists only in-frame clones, some missing. The sample contains 55,000 to 75,000 clones, 84% of which appear only once. The chain couples TRBV19 to TRBJ2-6, with 9 nucleotides matching TRBD1. Source material: peripheral blood. The sequence derives from a man older than 75 with COVID-19, enrolled during active disease. CDR3 DNA: TGTGCCAGTCGGAGACAGGGGGACTCTGGGGCCAACGTCCTGACTTTC. Translated: CASRRQGDSGANVLTF.